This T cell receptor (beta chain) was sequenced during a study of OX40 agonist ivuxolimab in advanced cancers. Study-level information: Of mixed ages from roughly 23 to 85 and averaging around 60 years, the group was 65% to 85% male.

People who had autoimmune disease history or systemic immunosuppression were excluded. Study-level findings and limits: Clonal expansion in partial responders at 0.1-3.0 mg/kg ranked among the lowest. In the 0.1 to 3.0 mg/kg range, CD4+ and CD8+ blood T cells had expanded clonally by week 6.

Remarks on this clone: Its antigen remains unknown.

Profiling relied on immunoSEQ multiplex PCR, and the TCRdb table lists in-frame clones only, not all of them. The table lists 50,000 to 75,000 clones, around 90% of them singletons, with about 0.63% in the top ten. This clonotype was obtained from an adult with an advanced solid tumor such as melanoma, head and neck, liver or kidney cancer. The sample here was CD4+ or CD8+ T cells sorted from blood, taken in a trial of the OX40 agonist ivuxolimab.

CDR3 in amino acids: CASSQMTGLNTEAFF. The CDR3 coding sequence is TGCGCCAGCAGCCAAATGACAGGGTTGAACACTGAAGCTTTCTTT. J is TRBJ1-1 and V is TRBV4-1; the match to TRBD1 covers 7 bases. Trimming took 2 bases from V and 0 from J; bases not matched to a gene: 3. The length of the CDR3 is 15 residues. Germline values: CDR1 MGHRA, CDR2 YSYEKL.